A single sample is the source of the 9 T cell receptor beta chains below, sequenced in a study of cytomegalovirus exposure and HLA in healthy donors. Primers included in the PCR were 60 Vbeta and 13 Jbeta primers. Assay: immunoSEQ multiplex PCR; the TCRdb copy retains only in-frame clones and omits some. The top ten clones hold approximately 5.1% of a sample with around 100,000 clones, roughly 80% of them seen once. The sequenced material came from PBMCs. The receptors originated from a female donor in good health and CMV-seropositive.

The chain combines TRBV28 with TRBJ2-6; D perhaps matches TRBD2 (6 bases). Germline assignment: CDR1 MDHEN and CDR2 SYDVKM. This CDR3 has 17 amino acids. Trimming removed 2 bases from V and 4 bases from J, with 15 bases in between. The CDR3 is CASSLRVGGSGANVLTF. As DNA, the CDR3 is TGTGCCAGCAGTTTAAGGGTCGGAGGGTCAGGGGCCAACGTCCTGACTTTC.

This clone was found a few times. The rearrangement joins TRBV5-1 to TRBJ1-4; possibly TRBD1 for D (5 bases). The V and J ends lost 0 bases and 7 bases respectively, with 13 bases between them. The CDR3 runs 15 residues. Germline V gene sequence: CDR1 SGHRS, CDR2 YFSETQ. The CDR3 sequence is CASSLDRTPREKLFF. Here the CDR3 DNA reads TGCGCCAGCAGCTTGGACAGGACCCCGCGTGAAAAACTGTTTTTT.

The J gene is TRBJ1-4, the V gene TRBV7-8; 10 positions agree with TRBD1. Germline V gives CDR1 SGHVS, CDR2 FQNEAQ. V gave up 4 bases and J gave up 7 bases; unmatched junction bases: 6. CDR3 size: 15 residues. This chain's CDR3 is CASSSRTGGSEKLFF. The DNA for the CDR3 is TGTGCCAGCAGCTCACGGACAGGGGGTAGTGAAAAACTGTTTTTT.

The J gene is TRBJ1-5, the V gene TRBV5-1, with TRBD1 identical over 8 bases. From germline, CDR1 is SGHRS and CDR2 YFSETQ. Trimming cost V 1 base and J 3 bases; bases outside gene matches: 9. The CDR3 totals 17 residues. This CDR3 reads CASSLLSSDRVNQPQHF. CDR3 DNA: TGCGCCAGCAGCTTGCTGTCCTCGGACAGGGTCAATCAGCCCCAGCATTTT.

This chain joins TRBV4-1 and TRBJ1-1; the match to TRBD1 covers 11 bases. This CDR3 has 18 residues. After removal of 4 bases from V and 1 base from J, the junction contained 11 bases not matched to a gene. The germline V gene has CDR1 MGHRA and CDR2 YSYEKL. The DNA of the CDR3 is TGCGCCAGCAGCCTTCCGAGCGGGACAGGGGGTCCGAACACTGAAGCTTTCTTT. Translating it yields CASSLPSGTGGPNTEAFF.

The chain links TRBV18 to TRBJ2-2; maybe TRBD2 (7 bases). Germline V gene lookup returns CDR1 KGHSH and CDR2 LQKENI. CDR3 length: 16 amino acids. Trimming took off 3 bases at V and 2 bases at J, with 13 bases between the two ends. The CDR3 protein is CASSPFRGANTGELFF. CDR3 in DNA: TGTGCCAGCTCACCTTTCCGGGGGGCTAACACCGGGGAGCTGTTTTTT.

The rearrangement links TRBV15 to TRBJ2-3; 10 bases map to TRBD2. CDR3 size: 17 residues. The trim removed 3 bases at V and 3 bases at J, leaving 9 bases unmatched. Germline-derived CDR1 and CDR2 are LNHNV and YYDKDF (reference sequence). The CDR3 protein is CATSSAIAGGETDTQYF. The CDR3 nucleotides are TGTGCCACCAGCAGCGCTATAGCGGGGGGAGAGACAGATACGCAGTATTTT.

The chain carries TRBV5-5 and TRBJ1-6; no clear D gene. CDR3 length equals 16 residues. Germline CDR1 SGHKS, CDR2 YYEKEE (reference sequence). V was pared by 2 bases and J by 0 bases, with 9 bases between. DNA for the CDR3: TGTGCCAGCAGCTTTACAGAAAGCTCCTATAATTCACCCCTCCACTTT. Translation gives CASSFTESSYNSPLHF.

The V gene is TRBV18, the J gene TRBJ1-1; D ambiguous. Trimming took 6 bases from V and 1 from J, leaving 15 bases between them. Germline V gives CDR1 KGHSH, CDR2 LQKENI. This CDR3 spans 15 amino acids. As DNA, the CDR3 is TGTGCCAGCTCTCCTATTACCATCACGAACACTGAAGCTTTCTTT. Translating gives CASSPITITNTEAFF.